The entry below gives a single TCR beta chain sequence along with its context. Its recognized antigen is unknown. Base quality data are lacking; no much larger clone is found one base away. Participants in the prospective study were aged about 18 to 95 years, lived in under 30 United States geographic areas, and enrolled through a virtual design. To assign participants to cohorts, the prospective study relied on clinical history that participants themselves reported in a screening survey and a study questionnaire. Recovered participants in ImmuneRACE Cohort 3 were defined by two consecutive negative NP/OP PCR tests, clearance by a healthcare professional, or resolution of symptoms. In the prospective study, whole blood, serum and a nasopharyngeal or oropharyngeal swab were collected from each participant by mobile phlebotomists. Over a roughly two-month period, participants in the prospective study had the option of providing additional blood draws and questionnaires. Before DNA extraction, prospective study blood samples were shipped either frozen or at room temperature.

The data were taken from a study of blood T cell repertoires in COVID-19 (dated by TCRdb to 2020 to 2022). Regarding the research as a whole: Collaborator samples came from the United States, Italy and Spain and covered acute and convalescent phases of COVID-19. HLA class I and class II types, where available, came from metadata supplied by the sample provider rather than from assay-based typing. The repertoires were released in a freely available public database meant as a resource for research on the immune response to SARS-CoV-2. Deeply sampled blood TCRbeta repertoires from subjects exposed to, actively infected with, or recovered from COVID-19 were included in the dataset. The sample metadata nearly always contained a de-identified subject ID, COVID-19 status, age in years and sex. The prospective study material was composed of cDNA or gDNA derived from T cells, B-cell-depleted T cells, or PBMCs. Samples came from the ongoing ImmuneRACE study (first 160 participants) plus 1,254 subjects from 6 global collaborators. Beyond this particular receptor, the publication reports: Clinical and demographic metadata were provided uncurated, with the amount varying by source and participant.

V and J lose 4 bases and 5 bases, and a span of 15 bases separates them. The CDR3, cysteine through phenylalanine, is 14 amino acids long. The entry retains the CDR3 DNA only, 42 bases that are in frame from base 1. From the germline V gene (reference sequence), CDR1 is MNHEY and CDR2 is SMNVEV. The immunoSEQ Assay, a bias-controlled multiplex PCR, was used to amplify TCRbeta CDR3 regions from genomic DNA. In the original analysis: Within the assay, amplification of reference gene primers was used to estimate how many nucleated cells each sample contained. To quantify the absolute abundance of each unique TCRbeta CDR3 rearrangement, sequence reads were collapsed and filtered. For each sample, productive Simpson clonality was calculated as the square root of Simpson's diversity index over productive rearrangements. What TCRdb holds here is the immuneACCESS table cut down to in-frame rearrangements. Part of the clones is not present; checked against another copy, under half of the missing clones reflect an unresolved V gene, and the others are unexplained. That table furnishes V, J and clone size, whereas the DNA furnished D and trimming. The sample table holds under 450,000 clones, of which roughly four fifths were seen once. The ten largest clones capture about 5.4% of the sample.

The chain was built from TRBV27 and TRBJ2-7; perhaps TRBD1 is the D gene, with 5 bases matching. Input material: PBMCs or T cells enriched from blood (not recorded which). This sequence originates from a woman between 50 and 59 years old who had recovered from COVID-19. The CDR3 protein is CASSYGRAPDEQYF. The nucleotide sequence is given as TGTGCCAGCAGTTATGGCAGGGCTCCCGACGAGCAGTACTTC.